The source of this T cell receptor (beta chain) is a study of low-dose radiotherapy and immunotherapy resistance in tumors. For the study at large: Intravenous cyclophosphamide 200 mg/m2 was given every two weeks, one day before radiation and immunotherapy.

Eligibility required advanced solid tumors lacking tumor-infiltrating lymphocytes. Primers used for first-strand cDNA, a TRAV- and TRBV-specific set, covered both alpha and beta chains. Amplification, which lasted 20 to 25 PCR cycles, used a constant-region primer and V-primer adapter to amplify TCRs. TCRdb ran MiXCR on the reads and lists one entry per CDR3 protein. The repertoire holds more than 9,500 distinct CDR3 sequences, with approximately 40% as singletons. Trimming shortened V by 0 bases and J by 0 bases, and 11 bases separated the two germline ends. Germline V gene sequence: CDR1 DFQATT, CDR2 SNEGSKA (reference sequence). CDR3 length equals 15 residues.

The TCR was taken from a human donor with advanced metastatic prostate, ovarian, gallbladder or colorectal cancer (not recorded which). This table probably holds off-target reads from a library built for another chain. The chain is built from TRBV20-1 and TRBJ1-2; possible D gene TRBD1, 5 bases. The chain's CDR3 is CSARDSGGANYGYTF. The CDR3 bases are TGCAGTGCTAGAGATAGTGGGGGAGCTAACTATGGCTACACCTTC.